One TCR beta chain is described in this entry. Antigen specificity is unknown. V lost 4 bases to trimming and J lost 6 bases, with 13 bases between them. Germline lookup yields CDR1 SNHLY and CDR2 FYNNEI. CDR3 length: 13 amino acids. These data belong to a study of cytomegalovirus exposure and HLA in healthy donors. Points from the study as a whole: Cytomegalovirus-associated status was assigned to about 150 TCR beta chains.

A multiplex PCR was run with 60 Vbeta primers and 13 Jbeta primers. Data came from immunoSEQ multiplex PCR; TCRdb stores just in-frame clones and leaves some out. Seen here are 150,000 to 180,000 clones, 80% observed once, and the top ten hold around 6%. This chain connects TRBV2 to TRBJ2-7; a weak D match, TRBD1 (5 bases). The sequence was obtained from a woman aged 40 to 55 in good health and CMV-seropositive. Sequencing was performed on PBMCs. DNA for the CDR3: TGTGCCAGCAGTGCACAGGCCCGCGCCGAGCAGTACTTC. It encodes CASSAQARAEQYF.